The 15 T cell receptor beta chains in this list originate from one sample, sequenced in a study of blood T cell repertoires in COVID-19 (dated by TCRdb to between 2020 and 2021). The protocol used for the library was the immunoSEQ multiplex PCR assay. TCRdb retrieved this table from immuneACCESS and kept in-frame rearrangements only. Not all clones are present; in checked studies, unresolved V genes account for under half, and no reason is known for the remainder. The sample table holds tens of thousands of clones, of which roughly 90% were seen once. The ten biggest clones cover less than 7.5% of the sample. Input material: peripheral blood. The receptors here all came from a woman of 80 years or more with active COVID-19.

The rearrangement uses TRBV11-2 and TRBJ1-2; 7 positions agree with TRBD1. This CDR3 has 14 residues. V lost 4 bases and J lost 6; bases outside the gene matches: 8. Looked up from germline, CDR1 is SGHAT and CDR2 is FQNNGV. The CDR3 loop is CASSSRPQGDGYTF. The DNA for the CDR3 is TGTGCCAGCAGCTCTCGACCCCAGGGGGATGGCTACACCTTC. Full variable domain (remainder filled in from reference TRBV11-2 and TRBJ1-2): EAGVAQSPRYKIIEKRQSVAFWCNPISGHATLYWYQQILGQGPKLLIQFQNNGVVDDSQLPKDRFSAERLKGVDSTLKIQPAKLEDSAVYLCASSSRPQGDGYTFGSGTRLTVV.

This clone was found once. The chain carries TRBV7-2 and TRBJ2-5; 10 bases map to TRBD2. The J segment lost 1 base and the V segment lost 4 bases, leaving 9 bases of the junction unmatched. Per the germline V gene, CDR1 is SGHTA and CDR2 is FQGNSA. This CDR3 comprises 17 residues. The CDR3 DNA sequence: TGTGCCAGCAGCTCCCGAGGGGGACTAGCGAGCCAAGAGACCCAGTACTTC. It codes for CASSSRGGLASQETQYF.

CDR3 sequence (DNA): TGCAGTGCTAGACCTCAAGAGACCCAGTACTTC. This codes for CSARPQETQYF. The rearrangement joins TRBV20-1 to TRBJ2-5; D call uncertain. From germline, CDR1 is DFQATT and CDR2 SNEGSKA (reference sequence). CDR3 size: 11 residues. Trimming stripped 2 bases from V and 2 bases from J, with 3 bases between.

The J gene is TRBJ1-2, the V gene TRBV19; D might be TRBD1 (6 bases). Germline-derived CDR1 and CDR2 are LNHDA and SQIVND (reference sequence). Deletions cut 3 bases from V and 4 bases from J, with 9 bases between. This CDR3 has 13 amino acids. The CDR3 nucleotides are TGTGCCAGTAGTATTGGGACATTCTATGGCTACACCTTC. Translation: CASSIGTFYGYTF.

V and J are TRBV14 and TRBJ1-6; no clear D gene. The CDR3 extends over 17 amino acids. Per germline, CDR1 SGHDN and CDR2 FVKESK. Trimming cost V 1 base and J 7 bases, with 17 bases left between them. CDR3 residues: CASSQGVRYGLNSPLHF. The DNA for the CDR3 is TGTGCCAGCAGCCAAGGGGTTCGGTACGGGTTGAATTCACCCCTCCACTTT.

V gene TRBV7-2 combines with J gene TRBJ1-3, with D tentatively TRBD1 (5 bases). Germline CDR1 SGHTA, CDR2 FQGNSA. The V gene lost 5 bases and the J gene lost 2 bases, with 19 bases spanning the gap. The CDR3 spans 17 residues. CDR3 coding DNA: TGTGCCAGCAGCGCGCAGACCGGGACTCTAACTGGAAACACCATATATTTT. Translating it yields CASSAQTGTLTGNTIYF.

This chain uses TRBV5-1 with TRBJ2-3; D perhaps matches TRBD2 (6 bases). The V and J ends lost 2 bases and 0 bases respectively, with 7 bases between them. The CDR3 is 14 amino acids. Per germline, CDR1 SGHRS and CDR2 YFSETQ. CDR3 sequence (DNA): TGCGCCAGCAGCTTTGGGGGGAGCACAGATACGCAGTATTTT. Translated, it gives CASSFGGSTDTQYF.

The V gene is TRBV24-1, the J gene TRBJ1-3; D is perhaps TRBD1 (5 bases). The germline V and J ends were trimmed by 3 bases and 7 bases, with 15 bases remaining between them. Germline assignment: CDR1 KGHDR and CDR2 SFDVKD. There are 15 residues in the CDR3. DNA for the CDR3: TGTGCCACCAGTGATCTACAGGCGCCTTTTAACACCATATATTTT. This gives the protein CATSDLQAPFNTIYF.

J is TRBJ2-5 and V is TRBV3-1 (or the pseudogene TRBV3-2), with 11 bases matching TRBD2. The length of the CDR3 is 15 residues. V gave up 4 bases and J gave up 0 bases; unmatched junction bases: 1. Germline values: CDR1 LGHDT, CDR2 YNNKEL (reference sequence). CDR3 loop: CASSPSGGYQETQYF. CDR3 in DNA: TGTGCCAGCAGCCCTAGCGGGGGGTACCAAGAGACCCAGTACTTC.

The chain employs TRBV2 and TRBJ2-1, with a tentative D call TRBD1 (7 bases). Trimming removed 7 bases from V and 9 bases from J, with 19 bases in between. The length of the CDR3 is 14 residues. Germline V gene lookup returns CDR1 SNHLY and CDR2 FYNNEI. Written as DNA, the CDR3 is TGTGCCAGCAAAAATCAGGGGGGAATCGTTGAGCAGTTCTTC. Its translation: CASKNQGGIVEQFF. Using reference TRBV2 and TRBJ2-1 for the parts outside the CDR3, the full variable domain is EPEVTQTPSHQVTQMGQEVILRCVPISNHLYFYWYRQILGQKVEFLVSFYNNEISEKSEIFDDQFSVERPDGSNFTLKIRSTKLEDSAMYFCASKNQGGIVEQFFGPGTRLTVL.

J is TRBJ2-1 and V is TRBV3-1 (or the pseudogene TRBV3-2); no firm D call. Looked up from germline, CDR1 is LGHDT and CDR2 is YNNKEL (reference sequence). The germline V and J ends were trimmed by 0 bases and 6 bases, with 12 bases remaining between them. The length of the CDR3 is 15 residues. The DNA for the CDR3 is TGTGCCAGCAGCCAAGACTTGGTGGGCTCCAATGAGCAGTTCTTC. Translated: CASSQDLVGSNEQFF.

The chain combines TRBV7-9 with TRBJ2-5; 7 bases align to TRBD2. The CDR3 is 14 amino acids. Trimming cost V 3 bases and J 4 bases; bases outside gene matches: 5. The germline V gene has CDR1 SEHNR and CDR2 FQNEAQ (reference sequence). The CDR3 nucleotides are TGTGCCAGCAGCTTGGCCGGGGGGTCAGAGACCCAGTACTTC. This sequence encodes CASSLAGGSETQYF.

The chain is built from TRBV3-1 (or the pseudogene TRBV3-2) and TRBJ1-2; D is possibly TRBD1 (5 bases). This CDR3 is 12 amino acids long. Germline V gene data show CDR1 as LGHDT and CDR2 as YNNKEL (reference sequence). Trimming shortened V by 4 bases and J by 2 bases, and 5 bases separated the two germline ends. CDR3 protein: CASSRQNYGYTF. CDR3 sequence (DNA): TGTGCCAGCAGCCGACAGAACTATGGCTACACCTTC.

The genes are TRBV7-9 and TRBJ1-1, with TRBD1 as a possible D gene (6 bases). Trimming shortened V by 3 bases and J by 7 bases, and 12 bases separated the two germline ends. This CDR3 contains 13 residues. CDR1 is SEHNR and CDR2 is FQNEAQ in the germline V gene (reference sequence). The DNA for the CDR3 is TGTGCCAGCAGCTTCGGGGGGGCCGTTGAAGCTTTCTTT. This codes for CASSFGGAVEAFF.

As DNA, the CDR3 is TGTGCCAGTAGTGGCTTTACAGGGTACACTGAAGCTTTCTTT. Protein product: CASSGFTGYTEAFF. V and J are TRBV19 and TRBJ1-1, with TRBD1 as a possible D gene (6 bases). The V gene's germline CDR1 is LNHDA and CDR2 SQIVND (reference sequence). V lost 5 bases to trimming and J lost 3 bases, with 13 bases between them. The CDR3 is 14 residues long. The full variable domain, rest sourced from reference TRBV19 and TRBJ1-1, is DGGITQSPKYLFRKEGQNVTLSCEQNLNHDAMYWYRQDPGQGLRLIYYSQIVNDFQKGDIAEGYSVSREKKESFPLTVTSAQKNPTAFYLCASSGFTGYTEAFFGQGTRLTVV.